The rows below give T cell receptor beta chains drawn from one sample of a study of cytomegalovirus exposure and HLA in healthy donors. Some clones are missing from TCRdb's copy, which holds only in-frame ones; the method was immunoSEQ multiplex PCR. In the table there are about 160,000 clones, around 80% of which are singletons. Material: PBMCs. These receptor sequences come from a man aged 35-49 years in good health and CMV-seronegative. Both conserved end residues are part of each CDR3. The D gene is left open where the match is weak. Some rows mark clone size as missing; the rest say once, few, many or name a class of expanded clone.

clone size,J gene,V gene,D gene,CDR3 protein,CDR3 DNA
.,TRBJ2-7,TRBV30,.,CAWSARPYEQYF,TGTGCCTGGAGCGCGAGGCCCTACGAGCAGTACTTC
.,TRBJ1-6,TRBV30,TRBD1,CAWSPGQQYSPLHF,TGTGCCTGGAGTCCGGGACAGCAATATTCACCCCTCCACTTT
.,TRBJ1-1,TRBV4-3,.,CASSQDIRGLEAFF,TGCGCCAGCAGCCAAGATATTAGGGGTCTGGAAGCTTTCTTT
.,TRBJ2-5,TRBV6-5,.,CASRPLGGRVETQYF,TGTGCCAGCAGACCCTTGGGGGGGCGGGTGGAGACCCAGTACTTC
.,TRBJ1-1,TRBV18,.,CASSQNRAMNTEAFF,TGTGCCAGCTCACAGAACAGGGCGATGAACACTGAAGCTTTCTTT
.,TRBJ2-1,TRBV5-1,TRBD2,CASSLTGGPDNEQFF,TGCGCCAGCAGCTTGACGGGGGGGCCGGACAATGAGCAGTTCTTC
few,TRBJ2-7,TRBV6-5,.,CASSGQTYEQYF,TGTGCCAGCAGTGGACAGACCTACGAGCAGTACTTC
.,TRBJ1-4,TRBV6-1,.,CASTKPETGNEKLFF,TGTGCCAGCACCAAACCGGAGACAGGCAACGAAAAACTGTTTTTT
few,TRBJ2-2,TRBV30,TRBD1,CAWSLGQGPGELFF,TGTGCCTGGAGCCTGGGACAGGGACCCGGGGAGCTGTTTTTT
.,TRBJ1-6,TRBV10-3,TRBD1,CASGTEGSYNSPLHF,TGTGCCTCCGGGACAGAGGGCTCCTATAATTCACCCCTCCACTTT
once,TRBJ1-6,TRBV6-5,TRBD1,CASSLQGVASPLHF,TGTGCCAGCAGTTTACAGGGGGTCGCTTCACCCCTCCACTTT
.,TRBJ2-1,TRBV14,.,CASSPREPNNNNEQFF,TGTGCCAGCAGCCCCCGGGAACCCAATAACAACAATGAGCAGTTCTTC
few,TRBJ1-1,TRBV15,.,CATSRDEYMNTEAFF,TGTGCCACCAGCAGAGATGAGTATATGAACACTGAAGCTTTCTTT
.,TRBJ2-1,TRBV6-4,.,CASSATRNLNEQFF,TGTGCCAGCAGTGCTACGAGGAACCTCAATGAGCAGTTCTTC
.,TRBJ2-1,TRBV11-2,.,CASSYPRVLTYNEQFF,TGTGCCAGCAGCTATCCCCGTGTTCTAACCTACAATGAGCAGTTCTTC
.,TRBJ2-7,TRBV18,.,CASSIPGSYEQYF,TGTGCCAGCTCAATACCGGGATCCTACGAGCAGTACTTC
.,TRBJ1-3,TRBV11-2,TRBD1,CASSPTGGSGNTIYF,TGTGCCAGCAGCCCGACAGGGGGCTCTGGAAACACCATATATTTT
.,TRBJ2-3,TRBV4-3,.,CASSQVLSTDTQYF,TGCGCCAGCAGCCAAGTACTTAGCACAGATACGCAGTATTTT
.,TRBJ2-2,TRBV2,.,CASSERQVDTGELFF,TGTGCCAGCAGTGAACGACAGGTGGACACCGGGGAGCTGTTTTTT
.,TRBJ2-7,TRBV15,TRBD2,CATSRDLAPGGEQYF,TGTGCCACCAGCAGAGATCTGGCTCCGGGAGGCGAGCAGTACTTC
.,TRBJ2-3,TRBV2,TRBD2,CASSETSGGTDTQYF,TGTGCCAGCAGTGAGACTAGCGGGGGGACAGATACGCAGTATTTT
.,TRBJ1-5,TRBV10-3,TRBD1,CAISTGTGFNQPQHF,TGTGCCATCAGCACCGGGACAGGTTTTAATCAGCCCCAGCATTTT
.,TRBJ1-1,TRBV6-1,TRBD1,CASRDRVNTEAFF,TGTGCCAGCCGGGACAGGGTGAACACTGAAGCTTTCTTT
.,TRBJ1-1,TRBV13,.,CASSLAVRGYTEAFF,TGTGCCAGCAGCTTAGCCGTCCGAGGGTACACTGAAGCTTTCTTT
.,TRBJ2-7,TRBV5-1,TRBD1,CASSLEDRGYEQYF,TGCGCCAGCAGCTTGGAGGACAGGGGATACGAGCAGTACTTC
.,TRBJ1-2,TRBV4-3,.,CASSQESRGMGGYTF,TGCGCCAGCAGCCAAGAAAGTCGCGGGATGGGGGGCTACACCTTC
.,TRBJ1-6,TRBV28,.,CASSFALSGPLHF,TGTGCCAGCAGTTTTGCACTTAGCGGTCCCCTCCACTTT
.,TRBJ1-3,TRBV30,.,CAWTGTSSGNTIYF,TGTGCCTGGACCGGGACATCCTCTGGAAACACCATATATTTT
.,TRBJ1-4,TRBV18,TRBD1,CASQGGFGEKLFF,TGTGCCAGCCAAGGGGGCTTTGGTGAAAAACTGTTTTTT
.,TRBJ2-7,TRBV18,.,CASSSGQGYEQYF,TGTGCCAGCTCATCTGGACAAGGCTACGAGCAGTACTTC
.,TRBJ2-7,TRBV4-2,TRBD1,CASSFTGGGYYEQYF,TGTGCCAGCAGCTTTACAGGGGGAGGTTACTACGAGCAGTACTTC
.,TRBJ1-5,TRBV7-9,TRBD1,CASTFQTGGWQPQHF,TGTGCCAGCACCTTCCAGACAGGGGGCTGGCAGCCCCAGCATTTT
.,TRBJ2-3,TRBV27,TRBD2,CASSLTGLASPDTQYF,TGTGCCAGCAGTTTAACCGGACTAGCGTCGCCAGATACGCAGTATTTT
.,TRBJ2-7,TRBV27,.,CASSWAGSGEQYF,TGTGCCAGCAGTTGGGCAGGGTCGGGCGAGCAGTACTTC
.,TRBJ1-6,TRBV5-1,TRBD1,CASSLESRRTGSNSPLHF,TGCGCCAGCAGCTTGGAGTCTCGACGGACAGGATCAAATTCACCCCTCCACTTT
.,TRBJ1-6,TRBV4-2,.,CASSQDPRAYNSPLHF,TGTGCCAGCAGCCAAGATCCCAGGGCATATAATTCACCCCTCCACTTT
.,TRBJ2-2,TRBV5-1,TRBD1,CASSPDRVITGELFF,TGCGCCAGCAGCCCCGACAGGGTTATCACCGGGGAGCTGTTTTTT
.,TRBJ1-3,TRBV7-9,.,CASSPVPGGGSGNTIYF,TGTGCCAGCAGCCCCGTTCCTGGGGGCGGCTCTGGAAACACCATATATTTT
.,TRBJ1-1,TRBV5-1,TRBD1,CASSLGQGLRTEAFF,TGCGCCAGCAGCTTGGGACAGGGCTTGAGGACTGAAGCTTTCTTT
.,TRBJ1-5,TRBV19,.,CASSMTSPTGQPQHF,TGTGCCAGTAGTATGACAAGCCCTACTGGACAGCCCCAGCATTTT